Below are 22 T cell receptor beta chains sequenced from a single sample in a study of tissue T cells after allogeneic stem cell transplantation. Produced via immunoSEQ multiplex PCR; TCRdb's table is partial and in-frame only. The repertoire holds several thousand clones, with roughly 42% as singletons. Stated time point: mouse harvest day 14 after allogeneic transplant. Mouse grafts combined 10^7 T-cell-depleted bone marrow cells with 10^6 splenic CD5+ T cells. Sequenced sample: lymph node tissue. The origin of the receptors is a female BALB/c mouse given C57BL/6 T cells with graft-versus-host disease after an allogeneic hematopoietic cell transplant.

This clone is categorized as medium-sized. Germline and genes: mouse. Read sequence stops 1 residue before the CDR3 end, and the germline J gene provides the missing end. The chain combines TRBV3 with TRBJ2-1; D gene ambiguous. Trimming pared 4 bases from V and 5 bases from J, leaving 3 bases between. Per the germline V gene, CDR1 is SNHLY and CDR2 is FYNGKV (reference sequence). This CDR3 contains 11 residues. CDR3 sequence reads: CASSSHAEQFF. The CDR3 DNA, read in part, is TGTGCCAGCAGCTCTCATGCTGAGCAGTTC.

This clone showed up just a few times. Each gene name is a mouse one. The read ends 1 residue early relative to the CDR3; the germline J gene fills the gap. The chain links TRBV14 to TRBJ1-3, with D tentatively TRBD1 (5 bases). Trimming shortened V by 2 bases and J by 0 bases, and 6 bases separated the two germline ends. This CDR3 has 14 amino acids. The germline V gene encodes CDR1 SGHDT and CDR2 FRDEAV. The part of the CDR3 DNA that was read is TGTGCCAGCAGTTTTGGGGCTTCTGGAAATACGCTCTAT. Translating it yields CASSFGASGNTLY. The whole CDR3 sequence reads CASSFGASGNTLYF. The full variable domain, completed using reference TRBV14 and TRBJ1-3, is EAGVTQSPRYAVLQEGQAVSFWCDPISGHDTLYWYQQPRDQGPQLLVYFRDEAVIDNSQLPSDRFSAVRPKGTNSTLKIQSAKQGDTATYLCASSFGASGNTLYFGEGSRLIVV.

In regard to this clone: The genes and germline here are from mouse. The observed sequence ends 1 residue before the CDR3 terminus, with the missing tail filled in from the germline J gene. V usage is TRBV2 and J usage is TRBJ1-5; D is undetermined. CDR3 length: 13 residues. V lost 0 bases and J 7 bases, leaving 7 bases between the germline ends. Germline V CDR1 and CDR2: LGHNA, YSYQKL. The CDR3 loop reads CASSQEEQQAPLF. CDR3 DNA, as far as it was read: TGTGCCAGCAGCCAAGAAGAGCAGCAGGCTCCGCTT.

This clone qualifies as medium-sized (0.01 to 0.1%). Any gene name here is a mouse gene name. The CDR3 end lies 1 residue beyond the end of the read and is filled in from the germline J gene. The chain recombines TRBV19 with TRBJ2-5, with 8 positions matching TRBD2. The length of the CDR3 is 15 residues. V was clipped by 2 bases and J by 3 bases; unmatched bases: 5. Germline V gene data show CDR1 as FNHDT and CDR2 as SITEND (reference sequence). The CDR3 here is CASSIGWGVQDTQYF. CDR3 DNA (partial): TGTGCCAGCAGTATTGGCTGGGGGGTTCAAGACACCCAGTAC.

This clone is judged medium-sized. The gene symbols are mouse symbols. The read finishes 1 residue shy of the CDR3 end, and the germline J gene is used to complete it. J is TRBJ1-3 and V is TRBV26; 7 bases agree with TRBD1. Germline V CDR1 and CDR2: KGHPV, FQNQEV (reference sequence). The CDR3 is made up of 15 amino acids. With V trimmed by 6 bases and J by 0 bases, 5 bases remained unmatched. CDR3 DNA (partial): TGTGCCAGCAGCCCCAGGGGGGTTTCTGGAAATACGCTCTAT. This codes for CASSPRGVSGNTLY. In full, the CDR3 reads CASSPRGVSGNTLYF.

As for this clone: The genes are named according to mouse. Read sequence stops 1 residue before the CDR3 end, and the germline J gene provides the missing end. The chain couples TRBV12-2 to TRBJ2-3; 9 nucleotides match TRBD1. This CDR3 contains 17 residues. Germline V gene data show CDR1 as SGHLS and CDR2 as HYDKME. Trimming took 0 bases from V and 0 from J; bases not matched to a gene: 6. CDR3 DNA (partial): TGTGCCAGCTCTCTCGAGACAGGGGGGGGGAGTGCAGAAACGCTGTAT. This gives the protein CASSLETGGGSAETLY. The full CDR3 is CASSLETGGGSAETLYF. The full variable domain, completed using reference TRBV12-2 and TRBJ2-3, is NSGVVQSPRYIIKGKGERSILKCIPISGHLSVAWYQQTQGQELKFFIQHYDKMERDKGNLPSRFSVQQFDDYHSEMNMSALELEDSAVYFCASSLETGGGSAETLYFGSGTRLTVL.

This clone has more than one count but fewer than ten. Gene names are the mouse ones. The read ends 1 residue early relative to the CDR3; the germline J gene fills the gap. This rearrangement joins TRBV26 to TRBJ1-3; 7 bases align to TRBD1. V lost 4 bases, J lost 2 bases, and 5 bases stayed unmatched. Germline V gene data show CDR1 as KGHPV and CDR2 as FQNQEV (reference sequence). This CDR3 has 15 amino acids. The chain's CDR3 is CASSRQGRAGNTLYF. The CDR3 DNA, read in part, is TGTGCCAGCAGTCGACAGGGAAGGGCTGGAAATACGCTCTAT.

About this clone: Gene and germline names: mouse. The sequenced fragment ends 1 residue before the CDR3 boundary, so the rest is inferred from the germline J gene. This chain links TRBV16 with TRBJ2-5, with 11 bases matching TRBD2. The CDR3 consists of 16 residues. Germline values: CDR1 SGHSA, CDR2 FRNQAP. The ends lost 2 bases at V and 2 bases at J; junction bases unmatched: 3. The CDR3 sequence: CASSLPGLGGQDTQYF. CDR3 DNA, as far as it was read: TGTGCAAGCAGCTTACCCGGACTGGGGGGCCAAGACACCCAGTAC.

On this clone: One end of the junction is discordant with germline, which a read error may explain. Here the gene names and germline are mouse. The missing CDR3 end, 1 residue past where the read stops, is filled in from the germline J gene. This sequence joins TRBV14 and TRBJ1-4, with D perhaps TRBD1 (5 bases). CDR3 size: 13 residues. Germline V CDR1 and CDR2: SGHDT, FRDEAV. Here the CDR3 reads CASSRQTNDRLFF. CDR3 DNA, as far as it was read: TGTGCCAGCAGTCGACAGACCAACGACAGATTATTT.

Notes on this clone: Gene names denote mouse genes. Sequencing ends 1 residue short of the CDR3 end; the germline J gene provides the rest. This specimen includes other DNA sequences encoding the same CDR3. J is TRBJ1-4 and V is TRBV26, with TRBD1 as a possible D gene (5 bases). CDR1 is KGHPV and CDR2 is FQNQEV in the germline V gene (reference sequence). V gave up 3 bases and J gave up 3 bases, with 8 bases separating them. The CDR3 length is 14 residues. CDR3: CASSLGTANERLFF. Partial CDR3 DNA: TGTGCCAGCAGTCTAGGGACCGCCAACGAAAGATTATTT.

This clone was detected once. Genes here carry mouse names. Read data end 1 residue before the CDR3 end; the end is taken from the germline J gene. The chain joins TRBV3 to TRBJ2-4; D is possibly TRBD1 (5 bases). The CDR3 sequence is 14 residues long. The germline V gene has CDR1 SNHLY and CDR2 FYNGKV (reference sequence). The V end lost 3 bases, the J end lost 1 base, and 8 bases lay between the germline ends. The CDR3 bases that were read are TGTGCCAGCAGCTTTCAGGGTGGTCAAAACACCTTGTAC. Its protein product is CASSFQGGQNTLY. From start to end, the CDR3 is CASSFQGGQNTLYF.

On this clone itself: Here the gene names and germline are mouse. Read coverage stops 1 residue before the CDR3 terminus; the germline J gene supplies the remainder. This sequence joins TRBV13-3 and TRBJ2-3; 9 positions match TRBD1. The CDR3 has 14 residues. Germline V gene data show CDR1 as NNHDY and CDR2 as SYVADS. The V gene end was trimmed by 6 bases and the J gene end by 1 base; junction bases not matched to a gene: 3. CDR3: CASIRDRGAETLYF. The CDR3 DNA, read in part, is TGTGCCAGCATCCGGGACAGGGGTGCAGAAACGCTGTAT.

The sample holds a few counts of this clone. Gene names are mouse gene names. The CDR3 end lies 1 residue beyond the end of the read and is filled in from the germline J gene. The chain is built from TRBV12-2 and TRBJ2-5; D gene unclear. CDR1 is SGHLS and CDR2 is HYDKME in the germline V gene. V was trimmed by 2 bases and J by 5 bases, leaving 10 bases between them. The CDR3 length is 13 residues. CDR3 DNA (partial): TGTGCCAGCTCTCGACCCTCTCGAGACACCCAGTAC. Protein sequence: CASSRPSRDTQY. The complete CDR3 protein is CASSRPSRDTQYF.

By share of the sample, this clone is medium-sized. Gene names refer to mouse genes. The read is 1 residue too short to cover the CDR3 end, so that end is filled in from the germline J gene. The chain employs TRBV3 and TRBJ2-2, with D perhaps TRBD1 (6 bases). Germline assignment: CDR1 SNHLY and CDR2 FYNGKV (reference sequence). V gave up 5 bases and J gave up 0 bases, with 10 bases separating them. CDR3 length: 15 residues. Partial CDR3 DNA: TGTGCCAGCAGCATCGGGACATCAAACACCGGGCAGCTCTAC. Amino acid sequence: CASSIGTSNTGQLY. From start to end, the CDR3 is CASSIGTSNTGQLYF.

Remarks on this clone: Mouse germline and gene names are used. With the read ending 1 residue before the CDR3 end, the germline J gene is used to fill in that end. The gene calls are TRBV26 and TRBJ2-2; weak D call: TRBD1 (6 bases). The germline V gene encodes CDR1 KGHPV and CDR2 FQNQEV (reference sequence). Between the trimmed V and J ends, which lost 7 bases and 1 base, there was a span of 10 bases. This CDR3 contains 14 residues. The chain's CDR3 is CASNRDKNTGQLYF. The CDR3 bases that were read are TGTGCCAGCAACCGGGACAAAAACACCGGGCAGCTCTAC.

Worth noting for this clone: Gene names denote mouse genes. The read ends 1 residue early relative to the CDR3; the germline J gene fills the gap. The gene calls are TRBV31 and TRBJ2-5, with TRBD2 matching over 7 bases. V lost 0 bases and J lost 2; bases outside the gene matches: 2. The CDR3 runs to 14 residues. The germline gives CDR1 GKSSPN, CDR2 SITVG. The CDR3: CAWSLGGVQDTQYF. The part of the CDR3 DNA that was read is TGTGCCTGGAGTCTGGGGGGGGTCCAAGACACCCAGTAC. Combining the CDR3 with reference TRBV31 and TRBJ2-5 gives the whole variable domain AQTIHQWPVAEIKAVGSPLSLGCTIKGKSSPNLYWYWQATGGTLQQLFYSITVGQVESVVQLNLSASRPKDDQFILSTEKLLLSHSGFYLCAWSLGGVQDTQYFGPGTRLLVL.

This clone is classed as medium-sized. Gene names refer to mouse genes. The CDR3 goes on 1 residue after the read ends, and that part is filled in from the germline J gene. The rearrangement joins TRBV13-3 to TRBJ1-4; D uncertain. Germline V gene sequence: CDR1 NNHDY, CDR2 SYVADS. The CDR3 is 14 amino acids. Trimming took off 3 bases at V and 4 bases at J, with 10 bases between the two ends. CDR3 region: CASSAGLHNERLFF. The sequenced CDR3 bases are TGTGCCAGCAGTGCCGGGCTTCACAACGAAAGATTATTT.

This clone was found a few times. Gene names follow the mouse nomenclature. Read coverage stops 1 residue before the CDR3 terminus; the germline J gene supplies the remainder. The rearrangement uses TRBV12-2 and TRBJ2-7, with a tentative D call TRBD1 (5 bases). The CDR3 has 13 amino acids. Trimming shortened V by 0 bases and J by 6 bases, and 11 bases separated the two germline ends. The germline gives CDR1 SGHLS, CDR2 HYDKME. CDR3 amino acids: CASSLERGGEQYF. The CDR3 bases that were read are TGTGCCAGCTCTCTCGAGAGGGGAGGTGAACAGTAC.

This clone was seen a few times. Mouse germline and gene names are used. The sequence runs out 1 residue before the end of the CDR3; the remainder is reconstructed from the germline J gene. The chain combines TRBV26 with TRBJ1-6; 7 bases match TRBD1. TRBJ1-6 is sorted into the ORF group, with uncertain function. The CDR3 totals 15 residues. J lost 6 bases, V lost 2 bases, and 4 bases had no gene match. The germline V gene has CDR1 KGHPV and CDR2 FQNQEV (reference sequence). The CDR3 bases that were read are TGTGCCAGCAGTCTGACAGGGGAGGGTAATTCGCCCCTCTAC. Its protein product is CASSLTGEGNSPLY. The whole CDR3 protein is CASSLTGEGNSPLYF.

This clone occurred a few times. The gene names here belong to mouse. The CDR3 end lies 1 residue beyond the end of the read and is filled in from the germline J gene. The rearrangement joins TRBV26 to TRBJ1-3, with 9 bases aligning to TRBD1. With 1 base clipped from V and 0 bases from J, the junction kept 4 bases outside the gene matches. The length of the CDR3 is 17 residues. Germline V gene lookup returns CDR1 KGHPV and CDR2 FQNQEV (reference sequence). CDR3 DNA, as far as it was read: TGTGCCAGCAGTCTGTTGGGACAGGGAAATTCTGGAAATACGCTCTAT. Translating it yields CASSLLGQGNSGNTLY. The CDR3 in full is CASSLLGQGNSGNTLYF.

With regard to this clone: The gene symbols are mouse symbols. The read finishes 1 residue shy of the CDR3 end, and the germline J gene is used to complete it. The V and J genes are TRBV26 and TRBJ2-2, with D possibly being TRBD1 or TRBD2 (5 bases each). The V end was cut by 1 base, the J end by 3 bases, with 9 bases between. The V gene's germline CDR1 is KGHPV and CDR2 FQNQEV (reference sequence). The CDR3 has 15 amino acids. The CDR3 reads CASSLYGGDTGQLYF. The CDR3 DNA, read in part, is TGTGCCAGCAGTCTGTACGGGGGAGACACCGGGCAGCTCTAC.

By share, this clone ranks as medium-sized. The gene names given are mouse names. Read data end 1 residue before the CDR3 end; the end is taken from the germline J gene. The rearrangement links TRBV15 to TRBJ1-5; D is unresolved. With 2 bases removed from V and 0 bases from J, the gap between germline ends came to 8 bases. The V gene's germline CDR1 is SGHND and CDR2 FRSKSL. This CDR3 has 15 residues. CDR3 protein: CASSLPDNNNQAPLF. The covered CDR3 bases are TGTGCCAGCAGTTTACCCGACAATAACAACCAGGCTCCGCTT.